Listed below are T cell receptor beta chains from one sample, sequenced in a study of T cell changes during pregnancy in multiple sclerosis. Using immunoSEQ multiplex PCR, the repertoire was profiled, and TCRdb retains in-frame clones only, with some absent. The sample yields about 64,000 clones, around 97% seen once. The sample in question was CD8+ T cells from peripheral blood mononuclear cells, obtained after pregnancy. The receptors stem from a female donor with multiple sclerosis, enrolled in a pregnancy study. The CDR3 runs from the conserved cysteine through the conserved F or W. The order of the fields is clone size, D gene, J gene, V gene, CDR3 protein, CDR3 DNA. A D gene is named only where the DNA matches it firmly. Not every row has a clone size; where given, it reads once, few, many or a size class.

clone_size: NA; d_call: NA; j_call: TRBJ2-1; v_call: TRBV30; cdr3_aa: CAWSDTSSYNEQFF; cdr3_nt: TGTGCCTGGAGTGATACGAGCTCCTACAATGAGCAGTTCTTC
clone_size: NA; d_call: TRBD2; j_call: TRBJ2-7; v_call: TRBV27; cdr3_aa: CATKRTSGDYEQYF; cdr3_nt: TGTGCCACCAAAAGGACTAGCGGAGACTACGAGCAGTACTTC
clone_size: NA; d_call: NA; j_call: TRBJ2-2; v_call: TRBV7-9; cdr3_aa: CASSLALGAGELFF; cdr3_nt: TGTGCCAGCAGCTTAGCGCTCGGGGCCGGGGAGCTGTTTTTT
clone_size: NA; d_call: NA; j_call: TRBJ1-5; v_call: TRBV4-1; cdr3_aa: CASTQETVNQPQHF; cdr3_nt: TGCGCCAGCACCCAGGAAACAGTCAATCAGCCCCAGCATTTT
clone_size: NA; d_call: NA; j_call: TRBJ1-4; v_call: TRBV6-6; cdr3_aa: CASSSNWAGENEKLFF; cdr3_nt: TGTGCCAGCAGTTCCAATTGGGCAGGGGAGAATGAAAAACTGTTTTTT
clone_size: NA; d_call: NA; j_call: TRBJ2-3; v_call: TRBV15; cdr3_aa: CATSRDRATSTDTQYF; cdr3_nt: TGTGCCACCAGCAGAGACCGAGCCACTAGCACAGATACGCAGTATTTT
clone_size: NA; d_call: NA; j_call: TRBJ2-1; v_call: TRBV19; cdr3_aa: CATLAGPQNNEQFF; cdr3_nt: TGTGCCACCCTGGCGGGACCACAAAACAATGAGCAGTTCTTC
clone_size: once; d_call: TRBD1; j_call: TRBJ2-1; v_call: TRBV19; cdr3_aa: CASSRAPGQGNEQFF; cdr3_nt: TGTGCCAGTAGCCGCGCCCCGGGACAGGGCAATGAGCAGTTCTTC
clone_size: NA; d_call: NA; j_call: TRBJ1-2; v_call: TRBV27; cdr3_aa: CASSLRQNFLYGYTF; cdr3_nt: TGTGCCAGCAGTTTACGACAGAACTTCCTTTATGGCTACACCTTC
clone_size: NA; d_call: NA; j_call: TRBJ1-2; v_call: TRBV4-3; cdr3_aa: CASSQERPTVNYGYTF; cdr3_nt: TGCGCCAGCAGCCAAGAGCGTCCGACTGTTAACTATGGCTACACCTTC
clone_size: NA; d_call: NA; j_call: TRBJ1-2; v_call: TRBV19; cdr3_aa: CASIPAQQTNYGYTF; cdr3_nt: TGTGCCAGTATTCCGGCACAACAGACTAACTATGGCTACACCTTC
clone_size: NA; d_call: TRBD1; j_call: TRBJ2-1; v_call: TRBV7-8; cdr3_aa: CASSHEDRPNEQFF; cdr3_nt: TGTGCCAGCAGCCACGAGGACAGGCCTAATGAGCAGTTCTTC
clone_size: NA; d_call: NA; j_call: TRBJ2-7; v_call: TRBV27; cdr3_aa: CASSRDINNEQYF; cdr3_nt: TGTGCCAGCAGTCGGGACATCAATAACGAGCAGTACTTC
clone_size: NA; d_call: NA; j_call: TRBJ2-7; v_call: TRBV6-5; cdr3_aa: CASSYGLNYEQYF; cdr3_nt: TGTGCCAGCAGCTACGGACTCAACTACGAGCAGTACTTC
clone_size: NA; d_call: TRBD2; j_call: TRBJ2-7; v_call: TRBV27; cdr3_aa: CASASGRGYEQYF; cdr3_nt: TGTGCCAGTGCTAGCGGGAGGGGATACGAGCAGTACTTC
clone_size: NA; d_call: TRBD2; j_call: TRBJ2-1; v_call: TRBV6-4; cdr3_aa: CASSYPEERESNEQFF; cdr3_nt: TGTGCCAGCAGTTACCCGGAGGAGCGGGAGTCGAATGAGCAGTTCTTC
clone_size: once; d_call: NA; j_call: TRBJ2-7; v_call: TRBV7-2; cdr3_aa: CASSLDYEQYF; cdr3_nt: TGTGCCAGCAGCTTAGACTACGAGCAGTACTTC
clone_size: few; d_call: TRBD2; j_call: TRBJ2-7; v_call: TRBV2; cdr3_aa: CASGLAGGTEQYF; cdr3_nt: TGTGCCAGCGGTCTAGCGGGAGGGACCGAGCAGTACTTC
clone_size: NA; d_call: TRBD1; j_call: TRBJ2-1; v_call: TRBV27; cdr3_aa: CASSDLRTGGSYNEQFF; cdr3_nt: TGTGCCAGCAGTGATCTTAGGACAGGGGGCTCCTACAATGAGCAGTTCTTC
clone_size: NA; d_call: TRBD2; j_call: TRBJ2-1; v_call: TRBV6-1; cdr3_aa: CASSEPSLAGGEQFF; cdr3_nt: TGTGCCAGCAGTGAACCCTCCCTAGCGGGAGGTGAGCAGTTCTTC
clone_size: once; d_call: TRBD2; j_call: TRBJ2-2; v_call: TRBV27; cdr3_aa: CASSYQIGTSGLTNTGELFF; cdr3_nt: TGTGCCAGCAGTTATCAAATCGGGACTAGCGGGCTTACGAACACCGGGGAGCTGTTTTTT
clone_size: NA; d_call: TRBD2; j_call: TRBJ2-7; v_call: TRBV28; cdr3_aa: CASRTQREGLGEQYF; cdr3_nt: TGTGCCAGCAGAACCCAGCGGGAGGGCCTTGGCGAGCAGTACTTC
clone_size: NA; d_call: TRBD2; j_call: TRBJ2-1; v_call: TRBV4-1; cdr3_aa: CASSYEGLDNEQFF; cdr3_nt: TGCGCCAGCAGCTATGAGGGACTAGACAATGAGCAGTTCTTC
clone_size: NA; d_call: NA; j_call: TRBJ2-5; v_call: TRBV6-1; cdr3_aa: CASSEGWAEETQYF; cdr3_nt: TGTGCCAGCAGTGAAGGGTGGGCAGAAGAGACCCAGTACTTC
clone_size: NA; d_call: NA; j_call: TRBJ1-1; v_call: TRBV7-9; cdr3_aa: CASSLRDSYTEAFF; cdr3_nt: TGTGCCAGCAGCTTACGGGACTCGTACACTGAAGCTTTCTTT
clone_size: once; d_call: NA; j_call: TRBJ1-1; v_call: TRBV7-3; cdr3_aa: CASSFGLSSEAFF; cdr3_nt: TGTGCCAGCAGCTTCGGTTTGTCGTCTGAAGCTTTCTTT
clone_size: NA; d_call: NA; j_call: TRBJ1-4; v_call: TRBV7-9; cdr3_aa: CASSPTGSTNEKLFF; cdr3_nt: TGTGCCAGCAGCCCGACAGGCTCAACTAATGAAAAACTGTTTTTT